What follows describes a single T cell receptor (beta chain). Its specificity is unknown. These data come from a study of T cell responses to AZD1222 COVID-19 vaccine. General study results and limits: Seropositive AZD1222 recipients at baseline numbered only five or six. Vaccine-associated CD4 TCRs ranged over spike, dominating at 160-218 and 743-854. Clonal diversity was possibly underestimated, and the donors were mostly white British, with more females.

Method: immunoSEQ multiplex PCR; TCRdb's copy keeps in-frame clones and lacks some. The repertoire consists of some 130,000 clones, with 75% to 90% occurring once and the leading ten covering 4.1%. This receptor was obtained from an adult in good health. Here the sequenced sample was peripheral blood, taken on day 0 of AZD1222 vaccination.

The CDR3: CASNPSGGVGGYTF. CDR3 in DNA: TGTGCCAGCAACCCATCGGGGGGCGTGGGTGGCTACACCTTC. This chain connects TRBV3-1 (or the pseudogene TRBV3-2) to TRBJ1-2, with a possible D match to TRBD1 (6 bases). V was pared by 7 bases and J by 7 bases, with 19 bases between. Germline values: CDR1 LGHDT, CDR2 YNNKEL (reference sequence). The CDR3 contains 14 residues.